This T cell receptor beta chain was identified in a study of T cell repertoires in cytomegalovirus infection. TCRdb fed the reads into MiXCR, producing one record per CDR3 protein. The sample holds about 220,000 distinct CDR3 sequences; 35% to 45% are singletons and the top ten take around 64%. The CDR3 consists of 13 residues. Germline V CDR1 and CDR2: LGHNT, FRNRAP. Trimming stripped 2 bases from V and 6 bases from J, with 11 bases between. A word on this clonotype: Its antigen is currently unknown.

The J gene is TRBJ2-7, the V gene TRBV12-5; D tentatively reads TRBD1 or TRBD2 (5 bases each). The receptor was derived from a human donor in good health (CMV status not recorded). Some clones in this sample may be carry-over from other donors' samples. The material was CD8+ T cells from cultured PBMCs, obtained from culture after CMV antigen stimulation. Here the CDR3 reads CASGLSTGREQYF. In nucleotides, the CDR3 is TGTGCTAGTGGTTTGTCCACGGGGCGCGAGCAGTACTTC.